This TCR beta chain is from a study of spatial heterogeneity in lung cancer. V shed 2 bases and J shed 0 bases, with 13 bases lying between them. The CDR3 covers 16 residues. Per the germline V gene, CDR1 is KGHSH and CDR2 is LQKENI. As to time point: blood at routine non-recurrence follow-up after resection. Sequencing of whole RNA from tumor, nontumor lung or frozen PBMC involved no sorting. Each CDR3 protein is one row after TCRdb ran MiXCR on the 5' RACE reads. The sample includes approximately 56,000 distinct CDR3 sequences, roughly 7.4% of them seen just once. The chain couples TRBV18 to TRBJ1-1, with TRBD1 as a possible D gene (5 bases). The source is a female donor with early-stage non-small cell lung cancer. Specimen: PBMCs, collected at follow-up. CDR3 region: CASSPSGDLMNTEAFF. The CDR3 region has the DNA TGTGCCAGCTCACCAAGTGGGGACCTCATGAACACTGAAGCTTTCTTT.